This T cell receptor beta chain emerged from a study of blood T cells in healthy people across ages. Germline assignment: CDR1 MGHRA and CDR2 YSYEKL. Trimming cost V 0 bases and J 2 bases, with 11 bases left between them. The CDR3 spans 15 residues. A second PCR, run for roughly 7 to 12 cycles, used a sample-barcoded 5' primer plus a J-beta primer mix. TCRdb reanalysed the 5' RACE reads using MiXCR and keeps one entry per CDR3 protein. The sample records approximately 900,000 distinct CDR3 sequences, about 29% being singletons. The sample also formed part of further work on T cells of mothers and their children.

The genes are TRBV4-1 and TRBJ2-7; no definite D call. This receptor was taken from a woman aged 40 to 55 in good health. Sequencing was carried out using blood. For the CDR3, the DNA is TGCGCCAGCAGCCAAGATGCTCCAGGCCCCTACGAGCAGTACTTC. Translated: CASSQDAPGPYEQYF.